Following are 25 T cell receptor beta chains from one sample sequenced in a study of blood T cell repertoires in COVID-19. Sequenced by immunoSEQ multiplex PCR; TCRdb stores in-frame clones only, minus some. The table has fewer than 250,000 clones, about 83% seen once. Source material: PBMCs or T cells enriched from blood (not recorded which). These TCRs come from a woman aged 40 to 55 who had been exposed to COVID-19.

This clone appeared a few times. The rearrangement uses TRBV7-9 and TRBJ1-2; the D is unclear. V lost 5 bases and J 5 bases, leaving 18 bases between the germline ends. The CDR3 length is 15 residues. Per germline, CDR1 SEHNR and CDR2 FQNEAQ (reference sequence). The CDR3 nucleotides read TGTGCCAGCAGCCCCCACGCGAGAGGGCGGTATGGCTACACCTTC. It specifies CASSPHARGRYGYTF.

The chain's CDR3 is CASSYSRTSGGEQFF. DNA of the CDR3: TGTGCCAGCAGTTACTCGAGAACTAGCGGGGGGGAGCAGTTCTTC. V usage is TRBV6-2 or TRBV6-3 and J usage is TRBJ2-1; TRBD2 matches at 12 bases. The CDR3 runs to 15 residues. V was clipped by 0 bases and J by 10 bases; unmatched bases: 4. The germline V gene encodes CDR1 MNHEY and CDR2 SVGEGT.

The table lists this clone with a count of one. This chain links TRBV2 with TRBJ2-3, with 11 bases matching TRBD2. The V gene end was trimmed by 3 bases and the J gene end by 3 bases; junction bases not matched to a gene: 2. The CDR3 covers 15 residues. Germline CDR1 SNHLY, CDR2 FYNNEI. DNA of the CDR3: TGTGCCAGCAGTGAGGGACTAGCGGAAACAGATACGCAGTATTTT. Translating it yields CASSEGLAETDTQYF.

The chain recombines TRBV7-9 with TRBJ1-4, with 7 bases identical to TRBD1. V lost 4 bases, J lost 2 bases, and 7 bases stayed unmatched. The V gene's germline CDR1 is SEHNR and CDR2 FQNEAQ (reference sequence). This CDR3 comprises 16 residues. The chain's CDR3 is CASSSVGGQTNEKLFF. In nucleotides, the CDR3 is TGTGCCAGCAGCTCGGTCGGGGGACAGACTAATGAAAAACTGTTTTTT. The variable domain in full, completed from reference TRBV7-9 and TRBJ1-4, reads DTGVSQNPRHKITKRGQNVTFRCDPISEHNRLYWYRQTLGQGPEFLTYFQNEAQLEKSRLLSDRFSAERPKGSFSTLEIQRTEQGDSAMYLCASSSVGGQTNEKLFFGSGTQLSVL.

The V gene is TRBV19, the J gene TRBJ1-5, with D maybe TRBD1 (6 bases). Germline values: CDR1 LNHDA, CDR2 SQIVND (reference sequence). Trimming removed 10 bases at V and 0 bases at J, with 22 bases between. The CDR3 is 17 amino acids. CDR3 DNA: TGTGCCACAGAGGGCGACAGGACGGGATATAGCAATCAGCCCCAGCATTTT. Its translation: CATEGDRTGYSNQPQHF.

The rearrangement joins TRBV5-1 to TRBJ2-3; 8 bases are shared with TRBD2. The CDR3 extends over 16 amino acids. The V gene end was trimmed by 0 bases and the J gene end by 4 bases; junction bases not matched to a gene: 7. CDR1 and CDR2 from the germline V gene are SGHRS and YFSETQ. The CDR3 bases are TGCGCCAGCAGCTTGGTCCCAGCGGGGGAAGCAGATACGCAGTATTTT. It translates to CASSLVPAGEADTQYF.

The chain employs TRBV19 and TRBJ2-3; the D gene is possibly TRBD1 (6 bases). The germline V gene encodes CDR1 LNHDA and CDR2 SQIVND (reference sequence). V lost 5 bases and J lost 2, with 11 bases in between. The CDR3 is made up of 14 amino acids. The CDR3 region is CASSPRTATDTQYF. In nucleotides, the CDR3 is TGTGCCAGTAGTCCGAGGACAGCCACAGATACGCAGTATTTT.

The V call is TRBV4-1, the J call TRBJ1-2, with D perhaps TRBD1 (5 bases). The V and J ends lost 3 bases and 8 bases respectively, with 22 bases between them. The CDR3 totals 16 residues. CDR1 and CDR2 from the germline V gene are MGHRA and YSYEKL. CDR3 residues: CASSQVQGLLGQGYTF. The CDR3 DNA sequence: TGCGCCAGCAGCCAGGTTCAGGGCCTCCTGGGGCAAGGCTACACCTTC.

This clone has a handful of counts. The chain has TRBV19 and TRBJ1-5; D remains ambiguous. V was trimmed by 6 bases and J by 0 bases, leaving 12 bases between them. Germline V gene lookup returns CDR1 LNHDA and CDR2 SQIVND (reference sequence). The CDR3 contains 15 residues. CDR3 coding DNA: TGTGCCAGTAGCCTTTCTACGTATAGCAATCAGCCCCAGCATTTT. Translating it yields CASSLSTYSNQPQHF.

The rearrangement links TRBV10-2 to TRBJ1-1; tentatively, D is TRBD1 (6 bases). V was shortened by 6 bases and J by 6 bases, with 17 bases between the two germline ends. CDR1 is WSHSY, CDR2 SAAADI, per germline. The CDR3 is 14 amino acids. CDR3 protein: CASRAKGGGAEAFF. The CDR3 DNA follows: TGCGCCAGCAGGGCCAAGGGGGGGGGTGCTGAAGCTTTCTTT.

The DNA of the CDR3 is TGTGCCTGGAGTGGGCGGGGGGGAGAGACCCAGTACTTC. Translated: CAWSGRGGETQYF. The rearrangement joins TRBV30 to TRBJ2-5; 9 bases are a match to TRBD2. CDR3 length: 13 amino acids. With V trimmed by 1 base and J by 4 bases, 1 base remained unmatched. Germline V gene lookup returns CDR1 GTSNPN and CDR2 SVGIG (reference sequence).

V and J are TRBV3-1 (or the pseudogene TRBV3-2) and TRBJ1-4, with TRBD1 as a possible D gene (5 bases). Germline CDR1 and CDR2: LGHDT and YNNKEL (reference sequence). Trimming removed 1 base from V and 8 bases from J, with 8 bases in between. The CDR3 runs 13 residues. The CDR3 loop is CASSQGGEEKLFF. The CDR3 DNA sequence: TGTGCCAGCAGCCAAGGGGGCGAGGAAAAACTGTTTTTT.

The CDR3 DNA is TGTGCCAGCAGCGTAGGCGAGCAGGTTAGCACTGAAGCTTTCTTT. The encoded protein is CASSVGEQVSTEAFF. The rearrangement uses TRBV9 and TRBJ1-1; D gene ambiguous. The CDR3 is made up of 15 amino acids. CDR1 is SGDLS and CDR2 is YYNGEE in the germline V gene. V was pared by 0 bases and J by 4 bases, with 13 bases between.

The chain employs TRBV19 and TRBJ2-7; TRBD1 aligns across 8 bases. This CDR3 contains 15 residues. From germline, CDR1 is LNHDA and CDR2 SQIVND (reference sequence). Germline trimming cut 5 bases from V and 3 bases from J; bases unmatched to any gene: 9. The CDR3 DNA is TGTGCCAGTAGTGCCCCCGGGACAGGAAGCTACGAGCAGTACTTC. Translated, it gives CASSAPGTGSYEQYF.

As DNA, the CDR3 is TGTGCCACCAGTGGACAGGGGGCAGGTTGGGACACCGGGGAGCTGTTTTTT. It yields the protein CATSGQGAGWDTGELFF. This chain joins TRBV24-1 and TRBJ2-2, with TRBD1 matching over 10 bases. Trimming removed 5 bases from V and 3 bases from J; junction bases left unmatched: 8. The germline CDR1 and CDR2 sequences are KGHDR and SFDVKD. The CDR3 runs 17 residues.

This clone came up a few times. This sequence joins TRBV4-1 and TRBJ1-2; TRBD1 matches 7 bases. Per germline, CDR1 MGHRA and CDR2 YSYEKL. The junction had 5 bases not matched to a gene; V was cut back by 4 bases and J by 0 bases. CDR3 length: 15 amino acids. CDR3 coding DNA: TGCGCCAGCAGCCTCGACAGGGTTTCTAACTATGGCTACACCTTC. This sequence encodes CASSLDRVSNYGYTF.

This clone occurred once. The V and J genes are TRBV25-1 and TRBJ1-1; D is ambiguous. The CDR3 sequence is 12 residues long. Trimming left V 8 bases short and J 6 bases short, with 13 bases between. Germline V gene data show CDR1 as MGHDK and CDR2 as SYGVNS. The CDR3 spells CASQILVAEAFF. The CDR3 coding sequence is TGTGCCAGCCAAATACTTGTCGCTGAAGCTTTCTTT. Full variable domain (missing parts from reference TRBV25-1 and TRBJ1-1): EADIYQTPRYLVIGTGKKITLECSQTMGHDKMYWYQQDPGMELHLIHYSYGVNSTEKGDLSSESTVSRIRTEHFPLTLESARPSHTSQYLCASQILVAEAFFGQGTRLTVV.

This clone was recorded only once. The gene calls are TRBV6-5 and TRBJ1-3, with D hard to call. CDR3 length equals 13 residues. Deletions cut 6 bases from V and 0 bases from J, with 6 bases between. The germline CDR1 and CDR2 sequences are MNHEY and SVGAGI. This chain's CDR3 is CASRQRSGNTIYF. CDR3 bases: TGTGCCAGCAGGCAGCGCTCTGGAAACACCATATATTTT.

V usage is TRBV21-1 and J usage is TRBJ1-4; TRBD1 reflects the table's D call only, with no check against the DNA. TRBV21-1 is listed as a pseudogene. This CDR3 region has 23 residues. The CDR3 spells CASSKIPRKQGTPEEATNEKLFF. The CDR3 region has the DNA TGTGCCAGCAGCAAAATCCCCAGAAAACAGGGTACCCCCGAGGAGGCAACTAATGAAAAACTGTTTTTT.

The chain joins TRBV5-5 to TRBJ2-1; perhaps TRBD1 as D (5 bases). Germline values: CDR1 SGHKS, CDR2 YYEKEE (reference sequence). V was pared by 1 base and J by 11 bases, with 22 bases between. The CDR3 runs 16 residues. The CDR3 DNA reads TGTGCCAGCAGCTTGCAGGTCAGTCGCAGGGTCCCTAAGCAGTTCTTC. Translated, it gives CASSLQVSRRVPKQFF.

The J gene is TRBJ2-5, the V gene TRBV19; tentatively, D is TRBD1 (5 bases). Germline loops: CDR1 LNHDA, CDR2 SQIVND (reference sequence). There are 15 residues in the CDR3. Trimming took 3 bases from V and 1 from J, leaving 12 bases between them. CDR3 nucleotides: TGTGCCAGTAGTATGGGAAGACAGCTCCAAGAGACCCAGTACTTC. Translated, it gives CASSMGRQLQETQYF.

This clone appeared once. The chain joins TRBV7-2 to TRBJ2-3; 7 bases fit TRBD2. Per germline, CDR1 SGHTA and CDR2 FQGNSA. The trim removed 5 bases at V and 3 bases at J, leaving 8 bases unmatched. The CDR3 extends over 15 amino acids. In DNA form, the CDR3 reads TGTGCCAGCAGCCGCCAGACTAGCCGTACAGATACGCAGTATTTT. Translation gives CASSRQTSRTDTQYF.

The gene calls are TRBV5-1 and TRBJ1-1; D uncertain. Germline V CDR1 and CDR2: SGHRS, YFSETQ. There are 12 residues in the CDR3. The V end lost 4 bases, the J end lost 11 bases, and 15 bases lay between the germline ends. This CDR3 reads CASSVDRDPAFF. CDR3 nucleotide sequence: TGCGCCAGCAGCGTTGACCGGGATCCTGCTTTCTTT.

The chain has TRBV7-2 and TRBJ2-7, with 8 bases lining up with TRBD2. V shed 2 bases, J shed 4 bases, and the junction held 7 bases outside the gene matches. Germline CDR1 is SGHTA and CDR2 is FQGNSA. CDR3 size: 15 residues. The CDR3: CASSLNPGGTYEQYF. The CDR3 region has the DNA TGTGCCAGCAGCTTAAATCCGGGGGGGACTTACGAGCAGTACTTC.

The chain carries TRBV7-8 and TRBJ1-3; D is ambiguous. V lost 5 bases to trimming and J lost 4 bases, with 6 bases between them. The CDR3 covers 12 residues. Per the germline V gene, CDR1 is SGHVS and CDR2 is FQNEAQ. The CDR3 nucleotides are TGTGCCAGCAGCCTTCTCGGAAACACCATATATTTT. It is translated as CASSLLGNTIYF.